Presented here are 27 T cell receptor beta chains from one specimen sequenced in a study of T cells after posttransplantation cyclophosphamide. TCRdb's copy holds only in-frame clones and misses some; the assay was immunoSEQ multiplex PCR. Of about 17,000 clones detected, 85% appear once; the ten largest clones hold approximately 30%. Sampled 1 year posttransplant, controls received myeloablative marrow transplants, methotrexate and a calcineurin inhibitor. The input for sequencing was PBMCs, taken after allogeneic stem cell transplant with calcineurin inhibitor and methotrexate. The receptors stem from a female patient under 30 who received an allogeneic stem cell transplant from an unrelated donor, was CMV-positive, and had acute and chronic GVHD. T cells may partly derive from the graft donor.

The chain uses TRBV14 and TRBJ2-1, with no clear D. From germline, CDR1 is SGHDN and CDR2 FVKESK. The CDR3 runs to 15 residues. Trimming cost V 4 bases and J 4 bases, with 14 bases left between them. DNA of the CDR3: TGTGCCAGCAGCCCAATAGCCAGATCTTACAATGAGCAGTTCTTC. It is translated as CASSPIARSYNEQFF.

The rearrangement uses TRBV5-1 and TRBJ2-1; D uncertain. Germline-derived CDR1 and CDR2 are SGHRS and YFSETQ. This CDR3 region has 13 residues. Between the trimmed V and J ends, which lost 0 bases and 6 bases, there was a span of 7 bases. This chain's CDR3 is CASSLDSFNEQFF. DNA for the CDR3: TGCGCCAGCAGCTTGGACAGCTTCAATGAGCAGTTCTTC.

The CDR3 sequence is CASSESRELGPYYEQYF. As DNA, the CDR3 is TGCGCCAGCAGTGAGTCGAGGGAACTAGGACCTTACTACGAGCAGTACTTC. This rearrangement joins TRBV10-2 to TRBJ2-7; a weak D match, TRBD2 (5 bases). The CDR3 totals 17 residues. Germline V gives CDR1 WSHSY, CDR2 SAAADI. V dropped 0 bases and J dropped 3 bases, with 18 bases sitting between them.

V gene TRBV2 combines with J gene TRBJ2-7; D perhaps matches TRBD1 (6 bases). Germline CDR1 is SNHLY and CDR2 is FYNNEI. The CDR3 has 15 amino acids. Trimming cost V 6 bases and J 4 bases, with 19 bases left between them. In nucleotides, the CDR3 is TGTGCCAGCAGGAGCCTCGGGACAAACCTATACGAGCAGTACTTC. Translation: CASRSLGTNLYEQYF.

The chain carries TRBV19 and TRBJ1-4; D is ambiguous. Germline CDR1 reads LNHDA; CDR2 reads SQIVND (reference sequence). Trimming removed 4 bases from V and 0 bases from J, with 12 bases in between. This CDR3 has 16 residues. In nucleotides, the CDR3 is TGTGCCAGTAGTAACTCGAGGGCTGCAACTAATGAAAAACTGTTTTTT. As protein: CASSNSRAATNEKLFF.

This clone was counted only a few times. This sequence joins TRBV10-3 and TRBJ1-1, with 7 positions matching TRBD1. This CDR3 has 12 residues. V dropped 10 bases and J dropped 1; count of bases not matched to a gene: 3. CDR1 and CDR2 (germline): ENHRY, SYGVKD. CDR3 in amino acids: CATTGANTEAFF. CDR3 in DNA: TGTGCCACCACAGGGGCGAACACTGAAGCTTTCTTT.

V usage is TRBV18 and J usage is TRBJ2-7; D ambiguous. The V and J ends lost 4 bases and 2 bases respectively, with 15 bases between them. This CDR3 comprises 15 residues. Per the germline V gene, CDR1 is KGHSH and CDR2 is LQKENI. DNA for the CDR3: TGTGCCAGCTCACTCCGGAGCGATCCGCCCTACGAGCAGTACTTC. As protein: CASSLRSDPPYEQYF. The full variable domain, rest sourced from reference TRBV18 and TRBJ2-7, is NAGVMQNPRHLVRRRGQEARLRCSPMKGHSHVYWYRQLPEEGLKFMVYLQKENIIDESGMPKERFSAEFPKEGPSILRIQQVVRGDSAAYFCASSLRSDPPYEQYFGPGTRLTVT.

This clone showed up just once. The V call is TRBV28, the J call TRBJ2-2, with 7 bases matching TRBD1. The CDR3 runs to 14 residues. Losses at the gene ends were 4 bases for V and 6 bases for J; bases not matched to a gene: 5. CDR1 is MDHEN, CDR2 SYDVKM, per germline. DNA for the CDR3: TGTGCCAGCAGTTACTTTCAGGGGGCCGGGGAGCTGTTTTTT. Amino acid sequence: CASSYFQGAGELFF.

The chain recombines TRBV25-1 with TRBJ2-4; unclear D gene. Per the germline V gene, CDR1 is MGHDK and CDR2 is SYGVNS. The CDR3 loop spans 14 amino acids. Deletions cut 2 bases from V and 6 bases from J, with 11 bases between. The CDR3 coding sequence is TGTGCCAGCAGTGAAGAGAGAACGGGAAACATTCAGTACTTC. This gives the protein CASSEERTGNIQYF.

This clone counts as large. The rearrangement links TRBV29-1 to TRBJ2-7; TRBD2 might be the D (5 bases). This CDR3 contains 15 residues. Germline lookup yields CDR1 SQVTM and CDR2 ANQGSEA. Deletions cut 5 bases from V and 7 bases from J, with 24 bases between. The CDR3 DNA sequence: TGCAGCGTTTACTCTGGAGAAACCTACCCGGGGGAGCAGTACTTC. Translating it yields CSVYSGETYPGEQYF.

V and J are TRBV19 and TRBJ2-5; TRBD2 agrees at 13 bases. V lost 4 bases, J lost 5 bases, and 7 bases stayed unmatched. In germline, CDR1 is LNHDA, CDR2 SQIVND (reference sequence). This CDR3 contains 16 residues. The CDR3 DNA sequence: TGTGCCAGTAGTACCAAAGGGACTAGCGGGACGGAGACCCAGTACTTC. As protein: CASSTKGTSGTETQYF.

This clone was recorded once. The chain carries TRBV6-1 and TRBJ2-1; 12 nucleotides line up with TRBD2. There are 17 residues in the CDR3. Trimming took 4 bases from V and 2 from J; bases not matched to a gene: 6. The germline V gene has CDR1 MNHNS and CDR2 SASEGT. The CDR3 nucleotides are TGTGCCAGCAGTGGACTAGCGGGAGTAGTGACCTACAATGAGCAGTTCTTC. Translated: CASSGLAGVVTYNEQFF.

The V gene is TRBV25-1, the J gene TRBJ2-7, with 10 nucleotides matching TRBD1. J gave up 4 bases and V 1 base, and 4 bases lay outside the gene matches. The CDR3 runs 15 residues. Germline CDR1 and CDR2: MGHDK and SYGVNS. Here the CDR3 reads CASSELGTGVYEQYF. The CDR3 DNA sequence: TGTGCCAGCAGTGAATTGGGGACAGGGGTTTACGAGCAGTACTTC.

The chain combines TRBV28 with TRBJ1-5; the D is unclear. The CDR3 runs to 13 residues. Per the germline V gene, CDR1 is MDHEN and CDR2 is SYDVKM. V gave up 6 bases and J gave up 5 bases, with 11 bases separating them. As DNA, the CDR3 is TGTGCCAGCAGCCCCGGTTTCTATCAGCCCCAGCATTTT. This sequence encodes CASSPGFYQPQHF.

The V and J genes are TRBV5-6 and TRBJ1-1; 9 nucleotides line up with TRBD1. Trimming removed 3 bases from V and 1 base from J; junction bases left unmatched: 7. The CDR3 is 16 amino acids. In germline, CDR1 is SGHDT, CDR2 YYEEEE. The CDR3 DNA follows: TGTGCCAGCAGCTCCGGGACAGGGAGGGAGAACACTGAAGCTTTCTTT. This codes for CASSSGTGRENTEAFF.

V gene TRBV30 combines with J gene TRBJ2-1; TRBD1 aligns across 9 bases. Germline V CDR1 and CDR2: GTSNPN, SVGIG (reference sequence). V was pared by 3 bases and J by 4 bases, with 7 bases of the junction left unmatched. The CDR3 loop spans 15 amino acids. CDR3 in DNA: TGTGCCTGGAGCCCCGGGACAGGGATGTACAATGAGCAGTTCTTC. Translated, it gives CAWSPGTGMYNEQFF.

The chain uses TRBV27 and TRBJ2-2; 8 bases are shared with TRBD2. With 2 bases clipped from V and 7 bases from J, the junction kept 6 bases outside the gene matches. The CDR3 runs 15 residues. Germline V CDR1 and CDR2: MNHEY, SMNVEV (reference sequence). CDR3 in DNA: TGTGCCAGCAGTTTAACGACGGGAGGGAACGGGGAGCTGTTTTTT. Residues: CASSLTTGGNGELFF.

V usage is TRBV18 and J usage is TRBJ2-7; possible D gene TRBD1, 5 bases. Germline V lookup: CDR1 KGHSH, CDR2 LQKENI. Trimming removed 4 bases at V and 5 bases at J, with 9 bases between. The CDR3 length is 12 residues. The CDR3 sequence: CASSLQGNEQYF. The CDR3 DNA reads TGTGCCAGCTCACTTCAGGGTAACGAGCAGTACTTC.

This chain connects TRBV5-6 to TRBJ2-5, with 8 nucleotides matching TRBD1. The J segment lost 1 base and the V segment lost 4 bases, leaving 3 bases of the junction unmatched. The CDR3 has 14 amino acids. CDR1 is SGHDT, CDR2 YYEEEE, per germline. CDR3 residues: CASSRTGRQETQYF. In DNA form, the CDR3 reads TGTGCCAGCAGCCGGACAGGGCGCCAAGAGACCCAGTACTTC. Full variable domain (remainder filled in from reference TRBV5-6 and TRBJ2-5): DAGVTQSPTHLIKTRGQQVTLRCSPKSGHDTVSWYQQALGQGPQFIFQYYEEEERQRGNFPDRFSGHQFPNYSSELNVNALLLGDSALYLCASSRTGRQETQYFGPGTRLLVL.

The gene calls are TRBV30 and TRBJ1-2, with D perhaps TRBD1 (6 bases). Per the germline V gene, CDR1 is GTSNPN and CDR2 is SVGIG (reference sequence). Trimming left V 3 bases short and J 2 bases short, with 13 bases between. This CDR3 is 14 amino acids long. The CDR3 DNA reads as TGTGCCTGGAGCGCAGGGGTGGGAAACTATGGCTACACCTTC. Amino acids: CAWSAGVGNYGYTF.

The V gene is TRBV4-2, the J gene TRBJ2-5; 7 bases are a match to TRBD1. The end of the DNA is better explained by TRBJ2-7, so the J call may be wrong. The V gene's germline CDR1 is LGHNA and CDR2 YNFKEQ. CDR3 size: 14 residues. CDR3 nucleotides: TGTGCCAGCAGCCTTGAGACAGGGCGTTACGAGCAGTACTTC. This gives the protein CASSLETGRYEQYF.

The chain joins TRBV29-1 to TRBJ2-3; tentative D call: TRBD2 (5 bases). Trimming cost V 3 bases and J 0 bases, with 7 bases left between them. CDR3 size: 13 residues. The V gene's germline CDR1 is SQVTM and CDR2 ANQGSEA. This chain's CDR3 is CSVDRDSTDTQYF. CDR3 in DNA: TGCAGCGTTGACCGGGATAGCACAGATACGCAGTATTTT.

V and J are TRBV5-4 and TRBJ1-1, with a possible D match to TRBD1 (5 bases). Germline V gives CDR1 SGHNT, CDR2 YYREEE (reference sequence). This CDR3 is 15 amino acids long. Trimming left V 2 bases short and J 6 bases short, with 17 bases between. The CDR3 nucleotides are TGTGCCAGCAGCTTAGAAGGTCGCGGGGGATCTGAAGCTTTCTTT. Its protein is CASSLEGRGGSEAFF.

The gene calls are TRBV27 and TRBJ2-2; 16 nucleotides line up with TRBD2. V shed 4 bases and J 9 bases; nucleotides not matched to a gene: 5. This CDR3 is built from 16 residues. In germline, CDR1 is MNHEY, CDR2 SMNVEV (reference sequence). In nucleotides, the CDR3 is TGTGCCAGCAGTTCGGGGACTAGCGGGAGGGCGAGGGAGCTGTTTTTT. Its protein product is CASSSGTSGRARELFF.

This clone was seen a single time. The chain has TRBV29-1 and TRBJ2-2, with 7 bases matching TRBD1. From germline, CDR1 is SQVTM and CDR2 ANQGSEA. Trimming removed 7 bases from V and 0 bases from J; junction bases left unmatched: 2. This CDR3 region has 13 residues. CDR3 region: CSAGQPNTGELFF. CDR3 DNA: TGCAGCGCGGGACAGCCGAACACCGGGGAGCTGTTTTTT.

The chain uses TRBV30 and TRBJ2-2; D might be TRBD2 (5 bases). Between the trimmed V and J ends, which lost 4 bases and 1 base, there was a span of 10 bases. This CDR3 region has 14 residues. Germline CDR1 and CDR2: GTSNPN and SVGIG (reference sequence). CDR3 in DNA: TGTGCCTGGATCCCCGGGGTGAACACCGGGGAGCTGTTTTTT. Translating it yields CAWIPGVNTGELFF.

The rearrangement joins TRBV29-1 to TRBJ2-3, with 8 bases lining up with TRBD2. CDR3 length: 13 residues. Losses at the gene ends were 4 bases for V and 4 bases for J; bases not matched to a gene: 4. The V gene's germline CDR1 is SQVTM and CDR2 ANQGSEA. The CDR3 protein is CSVGLAGPDTQYF. CDR3 coding DNA: TGCAGCGTTGGCCTAGCGGGTCCAGATACGCAGTATTTT.